The following is a T cell receptor beta chain sequence with its context. This receptor's antigen is unknown. No qualities accompany the bases; no much larger clone lies one base away. Participants in the prospective study were enrolled through a virtual design, were aged 18 to 89 years, and lived in under 25 United States geographic areas. Cohort assignment in the prospective study relied on participant-reported clinical history from a screening survey and a study questionnaire. ImmuneRACE Cohort 3 recovered participants were defined by two consecutive negative NP/OP PCR tests, healthcare professional clearance, or symptom resolution. Mobile phlebotomists in the prospective study collected whole blood, serum and a nasopharyngeal or oropharyngeal swab from every participant. Additional blood draws and questionnaires over an approximately two-month period could optionally be provided by prospective study participants. Before DNA extraction, prospective study blood samples were shipped either frozen or at room temperature.

The sample comes from a study of blood T cell repertoires in COVID-19 (TCRdb year 2020). Study-wide context: Samples from collaborators originated in the United States, Italy and Spain and spanned both the acute and convalescent phases of COVID-19. Samples were obtained from the ongoing ImmuneRACE study (first 160 participants) and from about 1,300 subjects provided by 6 global collaborators. A de-identified subject ID, COVID-19 status, age in years and sex were almost always included in the sample metadata. Where HLA class I and class II types were available, the types were taken from metadata supplied by the sample provider, not from assay-based typing. A freely available public database, intended as a resource for researchers studying the immune response to SARS-CoV-2, is where the repertoires were released. The prospective study material was composed of cDNA or gDNA derived from T cells, B-cell-depleted T cells, or PBMCs. The dataset comprised deeply sampled blood TCRbeta repertoires from subjects exposed to, actively infected with, or recovered from COVID-19.

V loses 1 base, J loses 2 bases, and the germline ends lie 8 bases apart. CDR1 and CDR2, per the germline V gene, are SGHTA and FQGNSA. The cysteine opens and the phenylalanine closes a CDR3 of 14 amino acids. Left in the record is the CDR3 DNA by itself, 42 bases read in frame from the first base. TCRbeta CDR3 regions were amplified from genomic DNA using the immunoSEQ Assay, a bias-controlled multiplex PCR. The authors' pipeline ran thus. The number of nucleated cells in each sample was estimated from the amplification of reference gene primers within the assay. To quantify the absolute abundance of each unique TCRbeta CDR3 rearrangement, sequence reads were collapsed and filtered. For each sample, productive Simpson clonality was calculated by taking the square root of Simpson's diversity index across productive rearrangements. Imported from immuneACCESS, the table was reduced by TCRdb to in-frame sequences with V and J called. These copies leave out some clones; in studies compared against another copy, an unresolved V gene accounts for under half, and the cause of the remainder is not known. D and trimming were read from the DNA, whereas the V and J calls and clone size are those reported in that table. This sample gives roughly 250,000 clones in total; around 90% of them show up just once. The ten biggest clones cover approximately 1.5% of the sample.

Overall study results and their limits: Clinical and demographic metadata were provided uncurated, with the amount varying by source and participant.

Sequencing used PBMCs or T cells enriched from blood (not recorded which). This receptor was identified in a woman aged 45 to 65 who had recovered from COVID-19. Rearrangement joined TRBV7-2 to TRBJ1-2; the D gene assignment is ambiguous. The DNA is TGTGCCAGCAGCTTAGACGGCGGAAACTATGGCTACACCTTC. It is translated as CASSLDGGNYGYTF. This CDR3, with the reference TRBV7-2 and TRBJ1-2 proteins standing in past its ends, gives the full variable domain GAGVSQSPSNKVTEKGKDVELRCDPISGHTALYWYRQSLGQGLEFLIYFQGNSAPDKSGLPSDRFSAERTGGSVSTLTIQRTQQEDSAVYLCASSLDGGNYGYTFGSGTRLTVV.